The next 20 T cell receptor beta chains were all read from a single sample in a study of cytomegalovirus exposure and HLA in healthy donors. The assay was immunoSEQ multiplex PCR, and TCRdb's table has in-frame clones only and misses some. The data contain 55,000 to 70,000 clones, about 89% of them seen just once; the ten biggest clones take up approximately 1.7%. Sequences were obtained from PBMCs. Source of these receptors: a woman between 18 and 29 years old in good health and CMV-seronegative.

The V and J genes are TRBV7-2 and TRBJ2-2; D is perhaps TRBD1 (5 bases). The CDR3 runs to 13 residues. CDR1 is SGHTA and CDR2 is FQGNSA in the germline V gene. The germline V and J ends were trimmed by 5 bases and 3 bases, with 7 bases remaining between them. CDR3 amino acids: CASSVRDTGELFF. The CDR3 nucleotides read TGTGCCAGCAGCGTCAGGGACACCGGGGAGCTGTTTTTT.

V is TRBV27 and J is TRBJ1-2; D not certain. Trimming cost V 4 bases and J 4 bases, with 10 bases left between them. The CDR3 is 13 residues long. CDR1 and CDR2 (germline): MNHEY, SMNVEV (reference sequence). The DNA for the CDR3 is TGTGCCAGCAGTTACAGTGGTTTCTATGGCTACACCTTC. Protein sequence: CASSYSGFYGYTF.

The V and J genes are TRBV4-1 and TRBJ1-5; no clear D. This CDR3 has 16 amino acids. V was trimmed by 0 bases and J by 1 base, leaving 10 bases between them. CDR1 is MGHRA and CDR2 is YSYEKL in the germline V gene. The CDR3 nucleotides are TGCGCCAGCAGCCAAGATCGGGAGAAGAGCAATCAGCCCCAGCATTTT. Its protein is CASSQDREKSNQPQHF.

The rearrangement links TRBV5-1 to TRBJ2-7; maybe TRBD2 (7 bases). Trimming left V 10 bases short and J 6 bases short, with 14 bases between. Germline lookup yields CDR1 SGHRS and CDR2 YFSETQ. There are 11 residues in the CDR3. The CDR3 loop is CAVRGGAEQYF. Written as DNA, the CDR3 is TGCGCCGTACGTGGGGGGGCCGAGCAGTACTTC. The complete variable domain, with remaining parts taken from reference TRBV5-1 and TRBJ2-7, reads KAGVTQTPRYLIKTRGQQVTLSCSPISGHRSVSWYQQTPGQGLQFLFEYFSETQRNKGNFPGRFSGRQFSNSRSEMNVSTLELGDSALYLCAVRGGAEQYFGPGTRLTVT.

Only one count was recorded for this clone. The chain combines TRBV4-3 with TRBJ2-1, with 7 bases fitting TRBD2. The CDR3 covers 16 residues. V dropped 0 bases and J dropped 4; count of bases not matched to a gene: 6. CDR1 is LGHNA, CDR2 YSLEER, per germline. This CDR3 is CASSQEGFGGYNEQFF. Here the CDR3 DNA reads TGCGCCAGCAGCCAAGAGGGGTTCGGGGGGTACAATGAGCAGTTCTTC.

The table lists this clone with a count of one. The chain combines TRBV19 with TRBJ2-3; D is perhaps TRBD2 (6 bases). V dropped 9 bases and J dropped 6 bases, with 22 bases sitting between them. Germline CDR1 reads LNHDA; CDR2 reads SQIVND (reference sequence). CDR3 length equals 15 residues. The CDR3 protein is CASTGRYETSDTQYF. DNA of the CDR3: TGTGCCAGCACCGGGAGATACGAAACAAGTGATACGCAGTATTTT.

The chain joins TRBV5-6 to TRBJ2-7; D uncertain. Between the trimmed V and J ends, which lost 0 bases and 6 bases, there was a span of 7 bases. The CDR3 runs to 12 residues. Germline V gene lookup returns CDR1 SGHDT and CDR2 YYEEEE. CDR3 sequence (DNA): TGTGCCAGCAGCTTGGTGGGCTCCGAGCAGTACTTC. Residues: CASSLVGSEQYF.

The CDR3 region is CSVVRFGSYNEQFF. CDR3 sequence (DNA): TGCAGCGTTGTTCGATTCGGGTCCTACAATGAGCAGTTCTTC. The V and J genes are TRBV29-1 and TRBJ2-1; unclear D gene. Germline-derived CDR1 and CDR2 are SQVTM and ANQGSEA. The CDR3 covers 14 residues. Deletions cut 4 bases from V and 1 base from J, with 11 bases between.

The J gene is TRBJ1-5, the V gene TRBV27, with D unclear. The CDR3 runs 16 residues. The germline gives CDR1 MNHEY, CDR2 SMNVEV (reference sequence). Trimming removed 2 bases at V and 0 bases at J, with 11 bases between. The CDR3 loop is CASSLRAGYSNQPQHF. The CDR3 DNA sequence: TGTGCCAGCAGTTTAAGGGCGGGATATAGCAATCAGCCCCAGCATTTT.

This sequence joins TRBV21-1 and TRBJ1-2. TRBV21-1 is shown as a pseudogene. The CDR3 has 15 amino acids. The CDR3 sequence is CASSKGRVANYGYTF. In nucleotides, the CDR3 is TGTGCCAGCAGCAAAGGGAGGGTAGCTAACTATGGCTACACCTTC.

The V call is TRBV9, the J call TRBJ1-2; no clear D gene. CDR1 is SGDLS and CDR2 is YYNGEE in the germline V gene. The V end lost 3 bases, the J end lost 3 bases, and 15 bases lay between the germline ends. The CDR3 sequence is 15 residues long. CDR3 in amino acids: CASSEADEADYGYTF. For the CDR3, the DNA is TGTGCCAGCAGCGAGGCCGACGAGGCAGACTATGGCTACACCTTC. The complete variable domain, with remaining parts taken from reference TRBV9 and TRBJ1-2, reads DSGVTQTPKHLITATGQRVTLRCSPRSGDLSVYWYQQSLDQGLQFLIQYYNGEERAKGNILERFSAQQFPDLHSELNLSSLELGDSALYFCASSEADEADYGYTFGSGTRLTVV.

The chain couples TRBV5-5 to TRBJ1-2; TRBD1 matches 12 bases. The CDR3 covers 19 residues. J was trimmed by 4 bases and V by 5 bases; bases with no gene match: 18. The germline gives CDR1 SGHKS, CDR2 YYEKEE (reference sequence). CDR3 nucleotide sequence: TGTGCCAGCAGTTCAATACCTATACGGGACAGGGGGCGCGGCTATGGCTACACCTTC. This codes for CASSSIPIRDRGRGYGYTF.

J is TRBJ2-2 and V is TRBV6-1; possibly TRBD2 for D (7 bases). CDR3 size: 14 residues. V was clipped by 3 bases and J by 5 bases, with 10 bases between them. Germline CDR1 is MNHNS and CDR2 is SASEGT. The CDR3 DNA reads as TGTGCCAGCAGTGATAGGGGGGGAACCGGGGAGCTGTTTTTT. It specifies CASSDRGGTGELFF.

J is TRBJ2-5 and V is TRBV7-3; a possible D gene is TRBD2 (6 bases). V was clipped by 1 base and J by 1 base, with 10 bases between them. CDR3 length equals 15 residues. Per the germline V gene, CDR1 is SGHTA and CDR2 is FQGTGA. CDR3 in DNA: TGTGCCAGCAGCTTAATGGGTAGCGGCCAAGAGACCCAGTACTTC. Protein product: CASSLMGSGQETQYF.

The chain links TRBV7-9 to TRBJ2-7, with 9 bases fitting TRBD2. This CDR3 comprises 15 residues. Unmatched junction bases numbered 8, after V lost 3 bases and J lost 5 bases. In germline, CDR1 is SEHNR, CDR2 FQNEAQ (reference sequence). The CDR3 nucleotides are TGTGCCAGCAGCTTTAGCGGGAGTGGAAAGGACGAGCAGTACTTC. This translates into CASSFSGSGKDEQYF.

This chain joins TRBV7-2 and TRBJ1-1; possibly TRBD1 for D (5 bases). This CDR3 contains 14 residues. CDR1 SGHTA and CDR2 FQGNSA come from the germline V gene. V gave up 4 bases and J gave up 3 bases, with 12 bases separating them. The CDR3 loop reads CASSYDFRDTEAFF. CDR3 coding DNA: TGTGCCAGCAGCTACGATTTCAGGGACACTGAAGCTTTCTTT.

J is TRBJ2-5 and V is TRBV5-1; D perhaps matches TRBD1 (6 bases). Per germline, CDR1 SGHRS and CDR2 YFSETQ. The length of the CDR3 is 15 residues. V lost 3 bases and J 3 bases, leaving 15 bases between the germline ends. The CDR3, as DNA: TGCGCCAGCAGCTCAACAGGGTTCCCAAAAGAGACCCAGTACTTC. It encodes CASSSTGFPKETQYF.

As DNA, the CDR3 is TGTGCCAGCAGCCTCCGACTAGCGGGGGGAGACAATGAGCAGTTCTTC. It translates to CASSLRLAGGDNEQFF. The chain joins TRBV9 to TRBJ2-1; 13 bases match TRBD2. The CDR3 is 16 amino acids. From germline, CDR1 is SGDLS and CDR2 YYNGEE. Losses at the gene ends were 4 bases for V and 5 bases for J; bases not matched to a gene: 6.

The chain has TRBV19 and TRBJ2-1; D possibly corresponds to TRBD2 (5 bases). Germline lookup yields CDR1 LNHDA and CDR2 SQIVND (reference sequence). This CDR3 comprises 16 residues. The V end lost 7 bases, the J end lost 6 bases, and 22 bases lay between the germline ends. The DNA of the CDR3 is TGTGCCAGTACCCTGGGGTGGGCTAGCACTACCAATGAGCAGTTCTTC. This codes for CASTLGWASTTNEQFF.

CDR3 bases: TGTGCCAGTAGACTCGCCCCCACTAGCGGGGGGTACAATGAGCAGTTCTTC. This encodes CASRLAPTSGGYNEQFF. V is TRBV19 and J is TRBJ2-1; 12 bases agree with TRBD2. This CDR3 has 17 amino acids. J gave up 4 bases and V 6 bases, and 10 bases lay outside the gene matches. Looked up from germline, CDR1 is LNHDA and CDR2 is SQIVND (reference sequence).